The 10 T cell receptor beta chains given below trace back to one sample, sequenced in a study of blood T cells in healthy people across ages. Sample-barcoded 5' priming and a J-beta primer mix drove a second PCR of about 7 to 11 cycles. MiXCR was run by TCRdb on the 5' RACE reads, yielding one entry per CDR3 protein. In the table there are roughly 2 million distinct CDR3 sequences, less than 50% of which are singletons. The specimen sequenced was blood. The origin of the receptors is a woman aged 40 to 49 in good health.

Comments on this clonotype: The junction shows a germline mismatch at one end, possibly a read error. The V gene is TRBV6-6, the J gene TRBJ2-3; D assignment may be TRBD1 or TRBD2 (5 bases each). From germline, CDR1 is MNHNY and CDR2 SVGAGI (reference sequence). The CDR3 sequence is 17 residues long. CDR3 residues: CASSNSLGRRGAGTQYF. CDR3 coding DNA: TGTGCCAGCAGTAACTCCCTGGGACGGCGAGGGGCGGGTACGCAGTATTTT.

This clonotype was recorded a few times. The V call is TRBV20-1, the J call TRBJ2-5, with D possibly matching TRBD1 (6 bases). The germline gives CDR1 DFQATT, CDR2 SNEGSKA (reference sequence). Trimming took 0 bases from V and 3 from J, leaving 14 bases between them. The CDR3 totals 15 residues. The CDR3 region is CSARERRGREETQYF. As DNA, the CDR3 is TGCAGTGCTAGAGAGCGAAGGGGGAGAGAAGAGACCCAGTACTTC.

The chain joins TRBV20-1 to TRBJ2-3; 7 nucleotides match TRBD1. After removal of 5 bases from V and 9 bases from J, the junction contained 11 bases not matched to a gene. The germline V gene has CDR1 DFQATT and CDR2 SNEGSKA (reference sequence). This CDR3 region has 13 residues. CDR3 coding DNA: TGCAGTGCTTACGACAGGGCTACCCTCACGCAGTATTTT. Translating gives CSAYDRATLTQYF.

The rearrangement links TRBV5-1 to TRBJ2-6; 7 positions agree with TRBD1. Germline values: CDR1 SGHRS, CDR2 YFSETQ. Trimming took 0 bases from V and 2 from J; bases not matched to a gene: 5. This CDR3 comprises 17 residues. CDR3 loop: CASSLGGQFPGANVLTF. The CDR3, as DNA: TGCGCCAGCAGCTTGGGGGGACAGTTCCCTGGGGCCAACGTCCTGACTTTC. Together with reference TRBV5-1 and TRBJ2-6, the CDR3 gives the full variable domain: KAGVTQTPRYLIKTRGQQVTLSCSPISGHRSVSWYQQTPGQGLQFLFEYFSETQRNKGNFPGRFSGRQFSNSRSEMNVSTLELGDSALYLCASSLGGQFPGANVLTFGAGSRLTVL.

The V gene is TRBV6-2 or TRBV6-3, the J gene TRBJ2-1; 7 positions match TRBD2. Germline CDR1 is MNHEY and CDR2 is SVGEGT. V lost 10 bases to trimming and J lost 3 bases; unmatched junction nucleotides: 12. The CDR3 spans 15 residues. CDR3 coding DNA: TGTGCCACCGCAGGGTGGGGGGAGGGCTACAATGAGCAGTTCTTC. This encodes CATAGWGEGYNEQFF.

The genes are TRBV7-2 and TRBJ2-1; TRBD2 is a possible D gene (5 bases). Trimming shortened V by 4 bases and J by 7 bases, and 20 bases separated the two germline ends. CDR1 SGHTA and CDR2 FQGNSA come from the germline V gene. This CDR3 is 16 amino acids long. CDR3: CASSSRGRYSGNEQFF. CDR3 sequence (DNA): TGTGCCAGCAGCTCCCGTGGCAGGTATTCGGGGAATGAGCAGTTCTTC. Using reference TRBV7-2 and TRBJ2-1 for the parts outside the CDR3, the full variable domain is GAGVSQSPSNKVTEKGKDVELRCDPISGHTALYWYRQSLGQGLEFLIYFQGNSAPDKSGLPSDRFSAERTGGSVSTLTIQRTQQEDSAVYLCASSSRGRYSGNEQFFGPGTRLTVL.

V and J are TRBV6-5 and TRBJ2-7; D unresolved. V shed 6 bases and J shed 1 base, with 10 bases lying between them. This CDR3 is built from 13 residues. Germline CDR1 and CDR2: MNHEY and SVGAGI. The CDR3 protein is CASRAAGSYEQYF. The DNA for the CDR3 is TGTGCCAGCAGGGCCGCAGGTTCCTACGAGCAGTACTTC.

This clonotype was picked up a small number of times. V usage is TRBV4-1 and J usage is TRBJ2-3; D not resolved. V was pared by 0 bases and J by 0 bases, with 13 bases between. The V gene's germline CDR1 is MGHRA and CDR2 YSYEKL. The CDR3 consists of 17 residues. The CDR3 region has the DNA TGCGCCAGCAGCCAAGATCCCCACAGCCCTAGCACAGATACGCAGTATTTT. Protein product: CASSQDPHSPSTDTQYF.

This clonotype appeared a few times. This sequence joins TRBV9 and TRBJ2-7; TRBD1 matches 8 bases. The J segment lost 3 bases and the V segment lost 0 bases, leaving 8 bases of the junction unmatched. Germline loops: CDR1 SGDLS, CDR2 YYNGEE. This CDR3 comprises 16 residues. CDR3 DNA sequence: TGTGCCAGCAGCGTAGCGCTCGGACAGGGAGTCTACGAGCAGTACTTC. Translating gives CASSVALGQGVYEQYF.

V and J are TRBV20-1 and TRBJ2-3; 7 bases are shared with TRBD1. The V segment lost 6 bases and the J segment 5 bases; nucleotides outside the gene matches: 8. CDR1 and CDR2 from the germline V gene are DFQATT and SNEGSKA (reference sequence). The CDR3 length is 13 residues. In DNA, the CDR3 is TGCAGTGCCAATCGACAGGGCCTAGATACGCAGTATTTT. Protein: CSANRQGLDTQYF.